The 16 T cell receptor beta chains given below trace back to one sample, sequenced in a study of prognosis after radiotherapy for stage I lung cancer. Multiplex PCR, run in two rounds, amplified TCR beta CDR3 from genomic DNA. Primers specific to each TRBV and TRBJ gene drove first-round PCR. A single record per CDR3 protein comes from TCRdb applying MiXCR to the multiplex PCR reads. The sample has 51,000 or so distinct CDR3 sequences; 30% to 40% are singletons. Sequences were derived from PBMCs, sampled before or after stereotactic body radiation therapy (not recorded which). The receptors shown here come from a donor over 45 with non-small cell lung cancer.

This clonotype has ten or more counts. V usage is TRBV2 and J usage is TRBJ2-7; D gene unclear. V shed 4 bases and J shed 3 bases, with 7 bases lying between them. The CDR3 has 12 residues. Germline-derived CDR1 and CDR2 are SNHLY and FYNNEI. CDR3 residues: CASSGRSYEQYF. DNA of the CDR3: TGTGCCAGCAGTGGGCGCAGCTACGAGCAGTACTTC.

This clonotype came up once. The chain recombines TRBV7-2 with TRBJ2-2; unclear D gene. V lost 5 bases to trimming and J lost 6 bases, with 10 bases between them. The CDR3 loop spans 13 amino acids. Germline-derived CDR1 and CDR2 are SGHTA and FQGNSA. CDR3 residues: CASSAEKAGELFF. CDR3 bases: TGTGCCAGCAGCGCCGAGAAGGCCGGGGAGCTGTTTTTT.

On this clonotype: A read error likely explains this, since a far larger clone differs by one base. This chain joins TRBV6-2 or TRBV6-3 and TRBJ1-2, with TRBD1 matching over 7 bases. The V gene's germline CDR1 is MNHEY and CDR2 SVGEGT. With V trimmed by 9 bases and J by 6 bases, 13 bases remained unmatched. The CDR3 is made up of 14 amino acids. CDR3 region: CARRGQGVTNGYTF. As DNA, the CDR3 is TGTGCCAGACGGGGTCAGGGGGTAACGAATGGCTACACCTTC.

In the case of this clonotype: Given a far larger clone just one base away, this is likely a sequencing read error. The CDR3 sequence: CASISQQGTEAFF. As DNA, the CDR3 is TGTGCCAGCATTTCCCAACAGGGCACTGAAGCTTTCTTT. The V call is TRBV6-1, the J call TRBJ1-1; D is possibly TRBD1 (6 bases). Trimming took 7 bases from V and 4 from J, leaving 13 bases between them. The CDR3 extends over 13 amino acids. Germline CDR1 is MNHNS and CDR2 is SASEGT.

The rearrangement joins TRBV6-2 or TRBV6-3 to TRBJ2-7; D is possibly TRBD2 (5 bases). The CDR3 runs to 12 residues. CDR1 and CDR2 from the germline V gene are MNHEY and SVGEGT. V was trimmed by 10 bases and J by 6 bases, leaving 16 bases between them. CDR3 in amino acids: CATFERAGEQYF. The CDR3 DNA sequence: TGTGCCACTTTTGAGAGGGCGGGCGAGCAGTACTTC.

In its sample, this clonotype was seen many times. The chain employs TRBV5-1 and TRBJ1-4, with D unclear. V was clipped by 4 bases and J by 4 bases, with 14 bases between them. This CDR3 has 15 amino acids. The germline gives CDR1 SGHRS, CDR2 YFSETQ. CDR3 residues: CASSPRAVGNEKLFF. The DNA of the CDR3 is TGCGCCAGCAGCCCCCGGGCGGTGGGTAATGAAAAACTGTTTTTT. The variable domain in full, with the rest retrieved from reference TRBV5-1 and TRBJ1-4, is KAGVTQTPRYLIKTRGQQVTLSCSPISGHRSVSWYQQTPGQGLQFLFEYFSETQRNKGNFPGRFSGRQFSNSRSEMNVSTLELGDSALYLCASSPRAVGNEKLFFGSGTQLSVL.

This clonotype was counted at least ten times. This rearrangement joins TRBV11-2 to TRBJ2-3, with D possibly TRBD1 on 6 matching bases. Germline V gives CDR1 SGHAT, CDR2 FQNNGV. The V and J ends lost 5 bases and 4 bases respectively, with 10 bases between them. The CDR3 length is 13 residues. DNA for the CDR3: TGTGCCAGCAGCGCGACAGGTCCAGATACGCAGTATTTT. Translating gives CASSATGPDTQYF.

Worth noting for this clonotype: Possible read error: a much larger clone is one base away. The gene calls are TRBV7-2 and TRBJ2-5; D is uncertain. V lost 1 base to trimming and J lost 5 bases, with 8 bases between them. In germline, CDR1 is SGHTA, CDR2 FQGNSA. The CDR3 runs 13 residues. CDR3: CASSLVLRETQYF. The CDR3 bases are TGTGCCAGCAGCTTAGTCCTCAGGGAGACCCAGTACTTC.

The sample holds many counts of this clonotype. This rearrangement joins TRBV3-1 to TRBJ1-5; the D is unclear. CDR1 LGHDT and CDR2 YNNKEL come from the germline V gene (reference sequence). The CDR3 consists of 13 residues. Trimming shortened V by 1 base and J by 5 bases, and 6 bases separated the two germline ends. The CDR3 spells CASSQGRDQPQHF. DNA of the CDR3: TGTGCCAGCAGCCAAGGGCGAGATCAGCCCCAGCATTTT.

This clonotype was observed once. V usage is TRBV30 and J usage is TRBJ2-6; tentative D call: TRBD2 (6 bases). The CDR3 has 15 residues. V lost 2 bases to trimming and J lost 1 base, with 9 bases between them. From germline, CDR1 is GTSNPN and CDR2 SVGIG (reference sequence). CDR3 nucleotide sequence: TGTGCCTGGAGTCGGGGACTTTCTGGGGCCAACGTCCTGACTTTC. Translation: CAWSRGLSGANVLTF.

This clonotype was found many times. The CDR3 DNA reads as TGTGCCAGCAGCTCTCTCGGGGGTAGGGAGCAGTACTTC. Translating it yields CASSSLGGREQYF. This chain uses TRBV11-2 with TRBJ2-7, with D perhaps matching TRBD2 (6 bases). V was cut by 4 bases and J by 7 bases, with 14 bases left in between. The CDR3 has 13 residues. From germline, CDR1 is SGHAT and CDR2 FQNNGV.

The V gene is TRBV6-1, the J gene TRBJ1-2, with 7 bases fitting TRBD1. With 6 bases clipped from V and 3 bases from J, the junction kept 10 bases outside the gene matches. CDR3 size: 15 residues. The germline CDR1 and CDR2 sequences are MNHNS and SASEGT. CDR3 region: CASSWGPDRDYGYTF. CDR3 nucleotides: TGTGCCAGCAGCTGGGGTCCCGACAGGGACTATGGCTACACCTTC.

This clonotype turned up a few times. A single base separates this from a much larger clone, so it may be a read error. The gene calls are TRBV6-2 or TRBV6-3 and TRBJ2-3; D gene unclear. CDR1 MNHEY and CDR2 SVGEGT come from the germline V gene. The CDR3 length is 13 residues. V lost 6 bases and J 2 bases, leaving 9 bases between the germline ends. CDR3 nucleotides: TGTGCCAGCAGGGGCCCTATCACAGATACGCAGTATTTT. It encodes CASRGPITDTQYF.

Ten or more counts support this clonotype. V and J are TRBV5-1 and TRBJ2-6; D uncertain. The ends were cut back, 5 bases at V and 0 bases at J, with 9 bases in the middle. Germline loops: CDR1 SGHRS, CDR2 YFSETQ. The CDR3 spans 15 residues. CDR3 sequence reads: CASRDPSSGANVLTF. The CDR3 DNA is TGCGCCAGCAGAGACCCTAGCTCTGGGGCCAACGTCCTGACTTTC.

This clonotype was counted at least ten times. The chain uses TRBV5-1 and TRBJ1-1, with a possible D match to TRBD1 (5 bases). V shed 4 bases and J shed 5 bases, with 9 bases lying between them. This CDR3 is built from 12 residues. Germline V gene data show CDR1 as SGHRS and CDR2 as YFSETQ. In DNA form, the CDR3 reads TGCGCCAGCAGCCAGGGTGGGACTGAAGCTTTCTTT. Translated, it gives CASSQGGTEAFF. Together with reference TRBV5-1 and TRBJ1-1, the CDR3 gives the full variable domain: KAGVTQTPRYLIKTRGQQVTLSCSPISGHRSVSWYQQTPGQGLQFLFEYFSETQRNKGNFPGRFSGRQFSNSRSEMNVSTLELGDSALYLCASSQGGTEAFFGQGTRLTVV.

This clonotype was counted many times. The V and J genes are TRBV3-1 and TRBJ2-4; D not resolved. Per germline, CDR1 LGHDT and CDR2 YNNKEL (reference sequence). The CDR3 consists of 12 residues. V lost 0 bases and J 7 bases, leaving 4 bases between the germline ends. CDR3 protein: CASSQDINIQYF. The CDR3 DNA reads TGTGCCAGCAGCCAAGATATCAACATTCAGTACTTC. Variable domain in full (rest from reference TRBV3-1 and TRBJ2-4): DTAVSQTPKYLVTQMGNDKSIKCEQNLGHDTMYWYKQDSKKFLKIMFSYNNKELIINETVPNRFSPKSPDKAHLNLHINSLELGDSAVYFCASSQDINIQYFGAGTRLSVL.